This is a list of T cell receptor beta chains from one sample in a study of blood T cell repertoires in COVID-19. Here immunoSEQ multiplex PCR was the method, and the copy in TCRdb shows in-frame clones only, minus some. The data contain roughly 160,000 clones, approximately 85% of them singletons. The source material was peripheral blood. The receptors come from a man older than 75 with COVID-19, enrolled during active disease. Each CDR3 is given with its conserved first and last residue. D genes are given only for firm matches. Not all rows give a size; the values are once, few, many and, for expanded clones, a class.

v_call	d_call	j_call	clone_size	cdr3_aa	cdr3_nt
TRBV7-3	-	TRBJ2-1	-	CASSVSRDIGPNEQFF	TGTGCCAGCAGCGTTTCCCGGGACATAGGCCCCAATGAGCAGTTCTTC
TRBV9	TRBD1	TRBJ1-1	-	CASSAWDRDMNTEAFF	TGTGCCAGCAGCGCCTGGGACAGAGACATGAACACTGAAGCTTTCTTT
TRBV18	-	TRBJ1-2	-	CASSRGTPPVGGYTF	TGTGCCAGCTCACGCGGGACGCCGCCGGTGGGTGGCTACACCTTC
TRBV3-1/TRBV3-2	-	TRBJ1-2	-	CASTQTDLPDRGYTF	TGTGCCAGCACCCAAACGGACTTACCCGATAGAGGCTACACCTTC
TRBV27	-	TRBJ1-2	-	CASSATGLPFYGYTF	TGTGCCAGCAGTGCCACAGGACTACCATTCTATGGCTACACCTTC
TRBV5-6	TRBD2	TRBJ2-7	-	CASSYGSGGPYEQYF	TGTGCCAGCAGCTACGGTAGCGGGGGGCCTTACGAGCAGTACTTC
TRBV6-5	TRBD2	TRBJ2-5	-	CASSSGGVKETQYF	TGTGCCAGCAGTAGCGGGGGGGTCAAAGAGACCCAGTACTTC
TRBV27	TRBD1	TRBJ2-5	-	CASSSTGGSLETQYF	TGTGCCAGCAGTTCGACAGGGGGGTCCCTAGAGACCCAGTACTTC
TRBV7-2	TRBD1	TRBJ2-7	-	CASSSTGGSYEQYF	TGTGCCAGCAGCTCTACAGGGGGATCCTACGAGCAGTACTTC
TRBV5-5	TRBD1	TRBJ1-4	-	CASSLGQGAVGVREKLFF	TGTGCCAGCAGCTTGGGGCAGGGGGCAGTCGGGGTCCGGGAAAAACTGTTTTTT
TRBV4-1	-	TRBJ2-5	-	CASSQGPTQYF	TGCGCCAGCAGCCAAGGACCGACTCAGTACTTC
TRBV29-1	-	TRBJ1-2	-	CSGMGSDGYTF	TGCAGCGGGATGGGCTCCGATGGCTACACCTTC
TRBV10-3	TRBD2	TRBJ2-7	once	CAISEETSATYEQYF	TGTGCCATCAGTGAAGAGACTAGCGCCACCTACGAGCAGTACTTC
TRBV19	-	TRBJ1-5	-	CASSIGRDQPQHF	TGTGCCAGTAGTATAGGCAGGGATCAGCCCCAGCATTTT
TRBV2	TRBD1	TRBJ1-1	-	CASRSRDSFTEAFF	TGTGCCAGCAGGTCCCGGGACAGTTTTACTGAAGCTTTCTTT
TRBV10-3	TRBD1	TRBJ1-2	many	CAIRGTGGGGYTF	TGTGCCATCAGAGGGACAGGCGGTGGCGGCTACACCTTC
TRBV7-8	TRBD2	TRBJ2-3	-	CASSLEAGAATQYF	TGTGCCAGCAGCTTAGAAGCGGGGGCCGCTACGCAGTATTTT
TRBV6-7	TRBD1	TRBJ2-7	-	CASSLDRGGYEQYF	TGTGCCAGCAGTTTGGACAGGGGAGGCTACGAGCAGTACTTC
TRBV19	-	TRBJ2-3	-	CASSLRRDTQYF	TGTGCCAGTAGCCTAAGGAGGGATACGCAGTATTTT
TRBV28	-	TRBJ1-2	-	CASSPPERSGVYGYTF	TGTGCCAGCAGCCCCCCAGAGCGCTCGGGTGTCTATGGCTACACCTTC
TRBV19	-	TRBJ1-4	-	CASSPGGATNEKLFF	TGTGCCAGTAGTCCGGGGGGGGCGACTAATGAAAAACTGTTTTTT
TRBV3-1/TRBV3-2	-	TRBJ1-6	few	CASSQSDTNSPLHF	TGTGCCAGCAGCCAGAGCGATACTAATTCACCCCTCCACTTT
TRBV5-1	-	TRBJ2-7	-	CASSGTATSYEQYF	TGCGCCAGCAGCGGAACAGCTACCTCCTACGAGCAGTACTTC
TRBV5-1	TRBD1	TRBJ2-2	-	CASTGQANTGELFF	TGCGCCAGCACCGGACAGGCAAACACCGGGGAGCTGTTTTTT
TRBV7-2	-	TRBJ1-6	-	CASSLASRGKPSYNSPLHF	TGTGCCAGCAGCTTAGCGTCGCGCGGAAAGCCCTCCTATAATTCACCCCTCCACTTT
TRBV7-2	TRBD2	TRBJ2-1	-	CASSRTSGASYNEQFF	TGTGCCAGCAGCCGGACTAGCGGGGCATCCTACAATGAGCAGTTCTTC
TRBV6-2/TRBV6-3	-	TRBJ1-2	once	CASSYRDSYTF	TGTGCCAGCAGTTACCGGGACAGCTACACCTTC